One sample yielded the 17 T cell receptor beta chains listed below, sequenced in a study of cytomegalovirus exposure and HLA in healthy donors. The primer mix had 60 Vbeta and 13 Jbeta primers. Assay: immunoSEQ multiplex PCR; the TCRdb copy retains only in-frame clones and omits some. The table lists 170,000 or so clones, around 74% of them singletons, with 1.1% to 1.5% in the top ten. Sample: PBMCs. The receptor set was obtained from a woman under 40 in good health and CMV-seronegative.

The sample holds a few counts of this clone. The chain links TRBV7-9 to TRBJ1-1; D gene ambiguous. The CDR3 covers 15 residues. Trimming removed 3 bases from V and 4 bases from J, with 15 bases in between. The V gene's germline CDR1 is SEHNR and CDR2 FQNEAQ (reference sequence). The CDR3 reads CASSFLSGKGTEAFF. The CDR3 nucleotides are TGTGCCAGCAGCTTTCTTTCCGGGAAGGGCACTGAAGCTTTCTTT.

This clone occurred once. The chain carries TRBV2 and TRBJ2-7; D perhaps matches TRBD1 (7 bases). CDR3 size: 15 residues. V was pared by 9 bases and J by 0 bases, with 18 bases between. Germline CDR1 reads SNHLY; CDR2 reads FYNNEI. Here the CDR3 reads CASTKRQGLSYEQYF. CDR3 coding DNA: TGTGCCAGTACAAAACGACAGGGACTCTCCTACGAGCAGTACTTC. The whole variable domain, remainder taken from reference TRBV2 and TRBJ2-7, is EPEVTQTPSHQVTQMGQEVILRCVPISNHLYFYWYRQILGQKVEFLVSFYNNEISEKSEIFDDQFSVERPDGSNFTLKIRSTKLEDSAMYFCASTKRQGLSYEQYFGPGTRLTVT.

The gene calls are TRBV19 and TRBJ1-6, with D perhaps TRBD1 (6 bases). Looked up from germline, CDR1 is LNHDA and CDR2 is SQIVND (reference sequence). Trimming took off 9 bases at V and 8 bases at J, with 17 bases between the two ends. The CDR3 consists of 14 residues. CDR3 sequence reads: CASKRRTEDSPLHF. The CDR3 nucleotides are TGTGCCAGCAAGCGAAGGACAGAGGATTCACCCCTCCACTTT.

This clone was found a few times. The V and J genes are TRBV27 and TRBJ1-2; TRBD1 aligns across 9 bases. This CDR3 region has 15 residues. Germline-derived CDR1 and CDR2 are MNHEY and SMNVEV (reference sequence). Trimming removed 1 base from V and 5 bases from J; junction bases left unmatched: 5. CDR3 loop: CASSLWGTGRYGYTF. The CDR3 nucleotides read TGTGCCAGCAGTTTATGGGGGACAGGGAGATATGGCTACACCTTC.

V and J are TRBV5-6 and TRBJ1-2; maybe TRBD1 (5 bases). This CDR3 is 12 amino acids long. Trimming took off 4 bases at V and 9 bases at J, with 13 bases between the two ends. From germline, CDR1 is SGHDT and CDR2 YYEEEE. This CDR3 is CASSTLGVSYTF. The CDR3 DNA sequence: TGTGCCAGCAGCACCCTAGGGGTAAGCTACACCTTC. The whole variable domain, remainder taken from reference TRBV5-6 and TRBJ1-2, is DAGVTQSPTHLIKTRGQQVTLRCSPKSGHDTVSWYQQALGQGPQFIFQYYEEEERQRGNFPDRFSGHQFPNYSSELNVNALLLGDSALYLCASSTLGVSYTFGSGTRLTVV.

Only one count was recorded for this clone. One junction end disagrees with the germline gene, perhaps due to a read error. The same CDR3 also results from other DNA sequences found in this sample. The V call is TRBV18, the J call TRBJ1-1; D is unresolved. The germline gives CDR1 KGHSH, CDR2 LQKENI. The CDR3 covers 11 residues. The CDR3 is CASSEYAEAFF. Written as DNA, the CDR3 is TGCGCCAGCTCGGAGTATGCTGAAGCTTTCTTT.

This clone was recorded only once. CDR3 nucleotides: TGCGCCAGCAGCCAAGCGGGTACAGGTCCCTACGAGCAGTACTTC. Translation gives CASSQAGTGPYEQYF. The chain uses TRBV4-1 and TRBJ2-7, with D possibly TRBD1 on 5 matching bases. This CDR3 has 15 residues. Trimming took off 1 base at V and 2 bases at J, with 12 bases between the two ends. Per the germline V gene, CDR1 is MGHRA and CDR2 is YSYEKL.

The genes are TRBV28 and TRBJ1-4; D might be TRBD1 (6 bases). The CDR3 contains 12 residues. Germline V gene data show CDR1 as MDHEN and CDR2 as SYDVKM. With 6 bases removed from V and 8 bases from J, the gap between germline ends came to 10 bases. In nucleotides, the CDR3 is TGTGCCAGCAGCCCAGACAGGGAAAAACTGTTTTTT. It translates to CASSPDREKLFF.

The chain recombines TRBV12-2 with TRBJ2-3; TRBD2 reflects the table's D call only, with no check against the DNA. TRBV12-2 is classified as a pseudogene. This CDR3 has 15 amino acids. CDR3 in DNA: TGTGCAAGTCGGCTACTGGGGGGAGGTGCGGATACGCAGTATTTT. This sequence encodes CASRLLGGGADTQYF.

The chain combines TRBV5-6 with TRBJ1-1; possible D gene TRBD1, 5 bases. The CDR3 spans 15 residues. With 4 bases removed from V and 5 bases from J, the gap between germline ends came to 18 bases. The germline CDR1 and CDR2 sequences are SGHDT and YYEEEE. For the CDR3, the DNA is TGTGCCAGCAGCATGGTGCAGGTCAGGGTAACTGAAGCTTTCTTT. It specifies CASSMVQVRVTEAFF.

This rearrangement joins TRBV2 to TRBJ1-4; D call uncertain. V was clipped by 5 bases and J by 0 bases, with 10 bases between them. The CDR3 is 15 amino acids. Germline V gene data show CDR1 as SNHLY and CDR2 as FYNNEI. This chain's CDR3 is CASSRESATNEKLFF. CDR3 bases: TGTGCCAGCAGTCGGGAATCCGCAACTAATGAAAAACTGTTTTTT.

Only one count was recorded for this clone. The J gene is TRBJ2-7, the V gene TRBV30; TRBD2 agrees at 8 bases. J was trimmed by 6 bases and V by 0 bases; bases with no gene match: 7. CDR3 length equals 14 residues. From germline, CDR1 is GTSNPN and CDR2 SVGIG (reference sequence). The CDR3 nucleotides are TGTGCCTGGAGTGTAACGGGGGGGGCCGCCGAGCAGTACTTC. Its protein is CAWSVTGGAAEQYF. The whole variable domain, filled in from reference TRBV30 and TRBJ2-7, reads SQTIHQWPATLVQPVGSPLSLECTVEGTSNPNLYWYRQAAGRGLQLLFYSVGIGQISSEVPQNLSASRPQDRQFILSSKKLLLSDSGFYLCAWSVTGGAAEQYFGPGTRLTVT.

The chain recombines TRBV19 with TRBJ1-2; the D gene is possibly TRBD1 (5 bases). The V gene's germline CDR1 is LNHDA and CDR2 SQIVND (reference sequence). With 3 bases removed from V and 5 bases from J, the gap between germline ends came to 10 bases. CDR3 length: 13 amino acids. CDR3 DNA: TGTGCCAGTAGTATGAATAGGGGATATGGCTACACCTTC. Translated: CASSMNRGYGYTF.

This clone was seen a few times. The gene calls are TRBV18 and TRBJ1-5; possible D gene TRBD1, 6 bases. The V and J ends lost 0 bases and 5 bases respectively, with 14 bases between them. Germline lookup yields CDR1 KGHSH and CDR2 LQKENI. CDR3 length equals 16 residues. The CDR3 reads CASSPPDSRPDQPQHF. DNA of the CDR3: TGTGCCAGCTCACCACCGGACAGCAGACCCGATCAGCCCCAGCATTTT.

The chain uses TRBV6-6 and TRBJ2-7; 9 positions match TRBD2. The CDR3 consists of 15 residues. Germline assignment: CDR1 MNHNY and CDR2 SVGAGI (reference sequence). The trim removed 2 bases at V and 1 base at J, leaving 3 bases unmatched. This CDR3 reads CASSYGTSGSYEQYF. CDR3 in DNA: TGTGCCAGCAGTTACGGAACTAGCGGGTCCTACGAGCAGTACTTC.

Turning to this clone: The germline gene is not matched at one end of the junction; a read error may be the cause. The chain uses TRBV2 and TRBJ2-6; D might be TRBD1 (5 bases). CDR3 length: 14 amino acids. Germline CDR1 SNHLY, CDR2 FYNNEI. CDR3 bases: TGTGCCAGACGGACCGACTCTGGGGCCAACGGCCTGACTTTC. Its translation is CARRTDSGANGLTF.

The V gene is TRBV5-5, the J gene TRBJ1-1; D unresolved. Per germline, CDR1 SGHKS and CDR2 YYEKEE (reference sequence). This CDR3 is built from 13 residues. V gave up 0 bases and J gave up 4 bases, with 7 bases separating them. The CDR3 sequence is CASSLESSTEAFF. The DNA of the CDR3 is TGTGCCAGCAGCTTGGAATCGTCCACTGAAGCTTTCTTT.